These T cell receptor beta chains were read from a single sample in a study of blood T cells in healthy people across ages. TCRdb re-called the 5' RACE reads with MiXCR, one entry per CDR3 protein. Of about 1,400,000 distinct CDR3 sequences in the sample, 40% to 50% were seen once. Sequences were obtained from blood. The receptors here all came from a young woman in good health. Both conserved end residues are part of each CDR3. The D gene is left open where the match is weak. Where a row states a size, it is once, few, many or the class of an expanded clone; other rows omit it.

j_call	d_call	clone_size	v_call	cdr3_aa	cdr3_nt
TRBJ1-6	TRBD1	few	TRBV5-1	CASSLDGTVNSPLHF	TGCGCCAGCAGCTTAGACGGGACAGTCAATTCACCCCTCCACTTT
TRBJ2-3	-	-	TRBV28	CTSSPPAGTIRDTQYF	TGTACCAGCAGCCCCCCCGCAGGGACGATAAGGGACACGCAGTATTTT
TRBJ2-1	-	-	TRBV20-1	CSARGWGTGEQFF	TGCAGTGCTAGGGGATGGGGGACTGGTGAGCAGTTCTTC
TRBJ2-7	-	-	TRBV3-1	CASSQGQPDYERYF	TGTGCCAGCAGCCAAGGACAGCCCGACTACGAGCGGTACTTC
TRBJ2-4	TRBD1	-	TRBV24-1	CATSTTGAKNIQYF	TGTGCCACCAGTACGACAGGGGCCAAAAACATTCAGTACTTC
TRBJ2-1	-	-	TRBV19	CASSIEGENEQFF	TGTGCCAGTAGTATAGAAGGAGAGAATGAGCAGTTCTTC
TRBJ1-5	-	few	TRBV11-2	CASSQGGRMGGNQPQHF	TGTGCCAGCAGCCAGGGAGGCAGGATGGGAGGCAATCAGCCCCAGCATTTT
TRBJ1-2	TRBD1	-	TRBV7-9	CASSLAGDRDGYTF	TGTGCCAGCAGCTTAGCAGGGGACAGAGACGGCTACACCTTC
TRBJ1-2	TRBD1	-	TRBV5-1	CASRDRGNGYTF	TGCGCCAGCAGAGACAGGGGAAATGGCTACACCTTC
TRBJ2-7	-	-	TRBV10-1	CASSDQPYEQYF	TGCGCCAGCAGTGATCAACCTTACGAGCAGTACTTC
TRBJ2-5	-	-	TRBV27	CASSSVGWETQYF	TGTGCCAGCAGCTCGGTGGGGTGGGAGACCCAGTACTTC
TRBJ2-2	TRBD2	-	TRBV5-1	CASSTGTSGAGELFF	TGCGCCAGCAGCACTGGGACTAGCGGGGCCGGGGAGCTGTTTTTT
TRBJ2-3	-	few	TRBV5-1	CASRSIGGTSTDTQYF	TGCGCCAGCAGGAGCATTGGCGGGACAAGCACAGATACGCAGTATTTT
TRBJ2-7	TRBD2	few	TRBV12-3/TRBV12-4	CASSLFGEGKEQYF	TGTGCCAGCAGTTTGTTTGGGGAGGGGAAGGAGCAGTACTTC
TRBJ2-1	TRBD2	many	TRBV6-5	CASRGLVAGHEQFF	TGTGCCAGCAGGGGACTGGTAGCGGGTCATGAGCAGTTCTTC
TRBJ2-5	TRBD2	few	TRBV20-1	CSAPGLKEETQYF	TGCAGTGCTCCGGGACTAAAAGAAGAGACCCAGTACTTC
TRBJ2-1	TRBD1	-	TRBV7-2	CASSVGQAAYNEQFF	TGTGCCAGCAGCGTTGGACAGGCGGCGTACAATGAGCAGTTCTTC
TRBJ2-7	TRBD2	few	TRBV6-5	CASSFTRAGATYEQYF	TGTGCCAGCAGCTTCACCCGAGCGGGGGCCACCTACGAGCAGTACTTC
TRBJ2-3	TRBD2	few	TRBV20-1	CSARDLGAGGSTDTQYF	TGCAGTGCTAGAGATCTTGGCGCGGGGGGTAGCACAGATACGCAGTATTTT
TRBJ2-1	TRBD1	many	TRBV9	CASSPRLTGDYNEQFF	TGTGCCAGCAGCCCCCGCCTGACAGGGGACTACAATGAGCAGTTCTTC
TRBJ2-7	-	once	TRBV29-1	CSVEDRAAYPYEQYF	TGCAGCGTTGAAGATAGGGCGGCGTATCCCTACGAGCAGTACTTC
TRBJ1-2	-	-	TRBV2	CASSEALRQATNYGYTF	TGTGCCAGCAGTGAAGCGCTTCGACAGGCCACTAACTATGGCTACACCTTC
TRBJ2-7	-	-	TRBV11-2	CASSREAGSYNEQYF	TGTGCCAGCAGCCGAGAGGCAGGCTCCTACAATGAGCAGTACTTC
TRBJ1-2	TRBD1	-	TRBV28	CASSSPTGTNNYSYTF	TGTGCCAGCAGTTCACCGACAGGGACCAATAACTATAGCTACACCTTC
TRBJ2-1	TRBD1	few	TRBV2	CASTLESGGNEQFF	TGTGCCAGCACCCTAGAATCAGGGGGCAATGAGCAGTTCTTC
TRBJ2-7	-	-	TRBV30	CAWSMTRGEQYF	TGTGCCTGGAGTATGACACGGGGCGAGCAGTACTTC
TRBJ2-6	-	-	TRBV30	CAWSVRGTGANVLTF	TGTGCCTGGAGTGTCAGGGGAACCGGGGCCAACGTCCTGACTTTC
TRBJ2-3	TRBD2	-	TRBV7-2	CASSLNGLGTDTQYF	TGTGCCAGCAGCTTAAATGGACTAGGAACAGATACGCAGTATTTT
TRBJ1-4	-	many	TRBV29-1	CSVAEGLENEKLFF	TGCAGCGTTGCTGAGGGGTTGGAAAATGAAAAACTGTTTTTT
TRBJ2-1	-	few	TRBV6-1	CASSELILGSNNEQFF	TGTGCCAGCAGTGAATTAATTCTGGGGAGTAACAATGAGCAGTTCTTC
TRBJ1-2	-	few	TRBV6-5	CASTRRGGDGYTF	TGTGCCAGCACCCGACGCGGGGGTGATGGCTACACCTTC
TRBJ2-3	TRBD2	few	TRBV10-3	CAISNSGGPTDTQYF	TGTGCCATCAGTAATAGCGGGGGGCCCACAGATACGCAGTATTTT
TRBJ1-2	-	many	TRBV20-1	CSVTAGTNYGYTF	TGCAGTGTCACGGCAGGGACTAACTATGGCTACACCTTC
TRBJ2-7	-	few	TRBV10-3	CAISESAGINHEQYF	TGTGCCATCAGTGAGTCGGCAGGGATCAACCACGAGCAGTACTTC
TRBJ2-1	TRBD2	once	TRBV6-5	CASRGDGTSWETQFF	TGTGCCAGCAGGGGAGATGGGACTAGCTGGGAGACCCAGTTCTTC
TRBJ2-7	TRBD1	-	TRBV6-5	CASSYSRGTGGRNEQYF	TGTGCCAGCAGTTACTCCCGAGGGACAGGGGGGCGCAACGAGCAGTACTTC
TRBJ2-1	TRBD2	few	TRBV29-1	CSVVSGGADEQFF	TGCAGCGTTGTTAGCGGGGGGGCCGATGAGCAGTTCTTC
TRBJ1-5	-	few	TRBV20-1	CSAAQGRGNQPQHF	TGCAGTGCGGCACAGGGCCGGGGCAATCAGCCCCAGCATTTT
TRBJ2-7	TRBD2	-	TRBV6-6	CASSPLASGTHEQYF	TGTGCCAGCAGCCCCCTGGCTAGCGGGACCCACGAGCAGTACTTC
TRBJ2-5	-	few	TRBV7-8	CASSEDSFQETQYF	TGTGCCAGCAGCGAGGACAGTTTTCAAGAGACCCAGTACTTC
TRBJ2-3	TRBD2	-	TRBV20-1	CSAPRGLAGTDTQYF	TGCAGTGCCCCCCGCGGACTAGCGGGAACAGATACGCAGTATTTT
TRBJ2-7	-	few	TRBV20-1	CSVSPRGNGYEQYF	TGCAGTGTATCCCCCCGGGGGAATGGGTACGAGCAGTACTTC